Following are 22 T cell receptor beta chains from one sample sequenced in a study of T-cell reconstitution after alpha-beta-depleted transplantation in children. This sample's TCRbeta library carried unique molecular identifier barcodes. TCRdb reprocessed the PCR reads via MiXCR and lists one record per CDR3 protein. This sample has approximately 520,000 distinct CDR3 sequences, with more than 9.5% found just once. The sequencing here drew on PBMCs, mostly from graft donor cells, taken 180 days after TCRalphabeta/CD19-depleted stem cell transplant. The origin of the receptors is a female patient aged 2-10 years who had a stem cell transplant for aplastic anemia, so the T cells may come from the graft donor.

The chain joins TRBV11-1 to TRBJ2-3; 7 bases are a match to TRBD1. The trim removed 3 bases at V and 1 base at J, leaving 16 bases unmatched. Per germline, CDR1 SGHAT and CDR2 FQDESV (reference sequence). CDR3 length: 19 amino acids. The DNA of the CDR3 is TGTGCCAGCAGCTTTAGACCTTTAAGGGCTACAGGGGGCACAGATACGCAGTATTTT. This translates into CASSFRPLRATGGTDTQYF.

This clonotype was counted between two and nine times. The chain joins TRBV5-1 to TRBJ2-1; D is unclear. The germline CDR1 and CDR2 sequences are SGHRS and YFSETQ. The germline V and J ends were trimmed by 1 base and 5 bases, with 13 bases remaining between them. The CDR3 is 15 residues long. This chain's CDR3 is CASSLQLALNNEQFF. CDR3 DNA: TGCGCCAGCAGCTTGCAACTGGCTTTGAACAATGAGCAGTTCTTC.

This clonotype was counted only a few times. This chain connects TRBV20-1 to TRBJ2-3, with 8 positions matching TRBD1. Germline trimming cut 6 bases from V and 3 bases from J; bases unmatched to any gene: 8. The germline V gene has CDR1 DFQATT and CDR2 SNEGSKA (reference sequence). CDR3 length: 14 residues. The CDR3 DNA is TGCAGTGCAACCAGGACAGGGCGGACAGATACGCAGTATTTT. The encoded protein is CSATRTGRTDTQYF.

The chain recombines TRBV4-1 with TRBJ2-7; unclear D gene. This CDR3 is 14 amino acids long. The germline V gene encodes CDR1 MGHRA and CDR2 YSYEKL. V was trimmed by 0 bases and J by 3 bases, leaving 9 bases between them. The CDR3: CASSQEVGGYEQYV. The CDR3 DNA sequence: TGCGCCAGCAGCCAAGAAGTAGGTGGCTACGAGCAGTACGTC.

The chain recombines TRBV20-1 with TRBJ1-5; TRBD1 might be the D (5 bases). This CDR3 is built from 15 residues. The V end was cut by 1 base, the J end by 5 bases, with 15 bases between. CDR1 is DFQATT, CDR2 SNEGSKA, per germline (reference sequence). The CDR3 bases are TGCAGTGCTAGAGTTCCAGGGTTGAGCGATCAGCCCCAGCATTTT. Translated, it gives CSARVPGLSDQPQHF.

The chain uses TRBV6-1 and TRBJ2-3; TRBD1 matches 8 bases. Germline CDR1 MNHNS, CDR2 SASEGT. V lost 6 bases to trimming and J lost 3 bases; unmatched junction nucleotides: 8. The CDR3 has 15 residues. Here the CDR3 reads CASSPPDRVTDTQYF. CDR3 DNA: TGTGCCAGCAGCCCTCCGGACAGGGTAACAGATACGCAGTATTTT.

This clonotype was observed a few times. The J gene is TRBJ2-2, the V gene TRBV20-1; 9 bases fit TRBD2. Unmatched junction bases numbered 5, after V lost 3 bases and J lost 0 bases. The CDR3 runs 16 residues. Germline-derived CDR1 and CDR2 are DFQATT and SNEGSKA (reference sequence). This chain's CDR3 is CSASGLAGPNTGELFF. The DNA of the CDR3 is TGCAGTGCTAGCGGCCTAGCGGGACCGAACACCGGGGAGCTGTTTTTT.

This clonotype appeared many times. The J gene is TRBJ1-1, the V gene TRBV7-9; tentative D call: TRBD1 (6 bases). Trimming left V 6 bases short and J 8 bases short, with 13 bases between. The CDR3 contains 12 residues. Germline V lookup: CDR1 SEHNR, CDR2 FQNEAQ (reference sequence). The CDR3 nucleotides are TGTGCCAGCAGAGCAACAGGGTACGAAGCTTTCTTT. Amino acids: CASRATGYEAFF.

The V gene is TRBV3-1, the J gene TRBJ1-6; no reliable D call. The CDR3 sequence is 19 residues long. Germline V lookup: CDR1 LGHDT, CDR2 YNNKEL (reference sequence). Trimming took 1 base from V and 6 from J, leaving 22 bases between them. CDR3 amino acids: CASSQARPGNPAFNSPLHF. The CDR3 DNA follows: TGTGCCAGCAGCCAAGCTCGACCCGGCAACCCGGCATTTAATTCACCCCTCCACTTT.

This chain joins TRBV11-2 and TRBJ2-5; 11 nucleotides line up with TRBD2. Germline trimming cut 4 bases from V and 2 bases from J; bases unmatched to any gene: 3. The CDR3 totals 15 residues. Germline-derived CDR1 and CDR2 are SGHAT and FQNNGV. DNA for the CDR3: TGTGCCAGCAGCTGGACTAGCGGGTCACAAGAGACCCAGTACTTC. It translates to CASSWTSGSQETQYF.

This clonotype occurred a few times. The rearrangement joins TRBV5-1 to TRBJ2-7; D gene uncertain. Germline V gene lookup returns CDR1 SGHRS and CDR2 YFSETQ. The CDR3 is made up of 15 amino acids. The germline V and J ends were trimmed by 1 base and 0 bases, with 11 bases remaining between them. CDR3 in DNA: TGCGCCAGCAGCTTGTCGGGCACCCCCTCCTACGAGCAGTACTTC. Its translation: CASSLSGTPSYEQYF.

This sequence joins TRBV20-1 and TRBJ1-2, with TRBD1 identical over 7 bases. Germline values: CDR1 DFQATT, CDR2 SNEGSKA (reference sequence). The CDR3 covers 15 residues. Trimming took 6 bases from V and 4 from J; bases not matched to a gene: 14. The CDR3 reads CSARRGQGEAYGYTF. CDR3 sequence (DNA): TGCAGTGCCAGGAGGGGGCAGGGAGAGGCCTATGGCTACACCTTC.

This clonotype was recorded at least ten times. The chain couples TRBV5-1 to TRBJ2-2; no reliable D call. The CDR3 runs to 13 residues. Germline CDR1 SGHRS, CDR2 YFSETQ. V gave up 6 bases and J gave up 2 bases, with 8 bases separating them. The DNA of the CDR3 is TGCGCCAGCACGCCGCTTAACACCGGGGAGCTGTTTTTT. Protein product: CASTPLNTGELFF.

The rearrangement uses TRBV28 and TRBJ2-5; 8 nucleotides line up with TRBD1. The germline V gene encodes CDR1 MDHEN and CDR2 SYDVKM. The V segment lost 5 bases and the J segment 4 bases; nucleotides outside the gene matches: 9. The CDR3 has 15 residues. CDR3 nucleotides: TGTGCCAGCAGTCTACGGACAGGGTGGGGAGAGACCCAGTACTTC. The encoded protein is CASSLRTGWGETQYF.

This chain uses TRBV5-1 with TRBJ2-5; D remains ambiguous. Germline CDR1 and CDR2: SGHRS and YFSETQ. The CDR3 length is 15 residues. Trimming removed 5 bases from V and 2 bases from J, with 16 bases in between. CDR3 sequence (DNA): TGCGCCAGCAGTCGAAATCTCGTTGAACAAGAGACCCAGTACTTC. Translation: CASSRNLVEQETQYF.

The V call is TRBV12-3 or TRBV12-4, the J call TRBJ2-5, with a weak D call TRBD1 (6 bases). With 3 bases removed from V and 5 bases from J, the gap between germline ends came to 13 bases. This CDR3 spans 14 amino acids. The CDR3: CASSLGQPPETQYF. In DNA, the CDR3 is TGTGCCAGCAGTTTGGGACAACCCCCCGAGACCCAGTACTTC.

This clonotype was seen many times. The genes are TRBV14 and TRBJ2-3; the match to TRBD2 covers 14 bases. Germline-derived CDR1 and CDR2 are SGHDN and FVKESK. This CDR3 is 17 amino acids long. The V segment lost 5 bases and the J segment 1 base; nucleotides outside the gene matches: 5. In nucleotides, the CDR3 is TGTGCCAGCAGCGCGGGACTAGCGGGAGCTGGCACAGATACGCAGTATTTT. Protein product: CASSAGLAGAGTDTQYF.

The rearrangement joins TRBV12-3 or TRBV12-4 to TRBJ1-5, with 7 bases lining up with TRBD1. The CDR3 is 15 residues long. Trimming removed 6 bases from V and 3 bases from J; junction bases left unmatched: 8. In DNA, the CDR3 is TGTGCCAGCAGCCGGACAGGCTGGATCAATCAGCCCCAGCATTTT. As protein: CASSRTGWINQPQHF.

V usage is TRBV28 and J usage is TRBJ2-7; tentative D call: TRBD1 (5 bases). In germline, CDR1 is MDHEN, CDR2 SYDVKM. The CDR3 is made up of 12 amino acids. Trimming cost V 6 bases and J 7 bases, with 13 bases left between them. The CDR3 is CASSTGLQEQYV. DNA of the CDR3: TGTGCCAGCAGCACAGGTCTGCAAGAGCAGTACGTC.

This clonotype was observed a handful of times. V usage is TRBV12-3 or TRBV12-4 and J usage is TRBJ2-1, with D unresolved. The CDR3 extends over 13 amino acids. Trimming cost V 4 bases and J 11 bases, with 15 bases left between them. CDR3 sequence (DNA): TGTGCCAGCAGTTCACCGGGCGCGATCCAGCAGTTCTTC. Translated: CASSSPGAIQQFF.

The chain couples TRBV5-1 to TRBJ2-2, with 10 bases fitting TRBD2. In germline, CDR1 is SGHRS, CDR2 YFSETQ. This CDR3 comprises 17 residues. The ends lost 0 bases at V and 9 bases at J; junction bases unmatched: 11. CDR3 sequence (DNA): TGCGCCAGCAGCTTGGACGCGGGACTAGCGACCTCCCGGGAGCTGTTTTTT. Its translation: CASSLDAGLATSRELFF. Full variable domain (outside the CDR3, taken from reference TRBV5-1 and TRBJ2-2): KAGVTQTPRYLIKTRGQQVTLSCSPISGHRSVSWYQQTPGQGLQFLFEYFSETQRNKGNFPGRFSGRQFSNSRSEMNVSTLELGDSALYLCASSLDAGLATSRELFFGEGSRLTVL.

This clonotype was observed at least ten times. The rearrangement links TRBV12-3 or TRBV12-4 to TRBJ2-1, with TRBD2 identical over 7 bases. V shed 3 bases, J shed 2 bases, and the junction held 7 bases outside the gene matches. This CDR3 contains 16 residues. The CDR3 region has the DNA TGTGCCAGCAGTTTCCTAGCGGAGCTCCCCTACAATGAGCAGTTCTTC. It yields the protein CASSFLAELPYNEQFF.